This T cell receptor beta chain is drawn from a study of cytomegalovirus exposure and HLA in healthy donors (dated 2017 in TCRdb). Regarding the research as a whole: According to an earlier analysis of 450 to 650 of the donors, about 179 million T cells yielded 95 million to 140 million unique TCR beta sequences and around 280 Gb of sequence data. To study patterns of TCR occurrence, a later analysis re-analyzed previously published TCR beta repertoires from just over 650 donors and added high-resolution HLA genotyping. About 310 gigabases of sequencing data and approximately 85 million unique TCR sequences were included in an early release covering about 600 HLA-typed donors. In addition to the first cohort of approximately 650 subjects, a separate validation cohort of 120 different subjects was used. Both class I and class II loci were covered by HLA typing, at four-digit resolution. In a later genetic analysis, genome-wide SNP genotypes for about 60% of the 666 donors were used, and that subset was treated as a discovery cohort. The genetic ancestry cluster associated with self-reported Caucasian donors included around four fifths of the roughly 400 genotyped donors. Several DR-DQ haplotypes were treated as single units for association and clustering because of strong linkage in the cohort. An earlier analysis of fewer than 700 of the donors applied high-throughput TCR beta sequencing to assess whether each TCR beta V gene segment acted as functional or pseudogenic. The aim of the study was to test whether cataloging public T cell receptors could identify signatures of past pathogen exposure. The number of donors typed differed by locus, with about 629-640 for A, B, C, DRB1 and DQB1, around 500 for DQA1, 600 to 610 for DPA1, and 450 to 480 for DPB1. Among some 410 genotyped donors of the cohort, an average of about 240,000 unique TCR beta nucleotide sequences was sequenced per donor, of which 15% to 20% were non-productive. Donor age, sex, ethnicity and CMV serostatus were collected together with the repertoire data. Every repertoire in the discovery cohort had been generated on one and the same sequencing platform. To predict cytomegalovirus infection status, the study brought together high-throughput TCR immunosequencing, statistical association of individual TCRs with disease status, and machine learning. Rather than using new phenotypic data, the later analysis identified candidate immune exposures from TCR beta sequences and from how often those sequences occurred across donors. The study profiled the T cell repertoires of hundreds of subjects by immunosequencing and related them to cytomegalovirus serostatus.

The study at large found these results: According to a later analysis, parvovirus B19, influenza, CMV and Epstein-Barr virus appeared linked to several top co-occurrence clusters. In a later analysis, TCR association rates were found to vary across HLA loci, with the most associated TCRs seen for DRB1 alleles and the fewest for HLA-C alleles. In an earlier analysis of a few hundred of the donors, most TCR beta V segments were observed in productive rearrangements about 87% or about 30% of the time, broadly matching IMGT annotations. The classifier was reported to diagnose cytomegalovirus status with high specificity and sensitivity in both the original and validation cohorts. A group of highly shared sequence variants was considered likely to be a technical artifact of the sequencing pipeline. A further reported finding was that TCR beta sequences accurately predicted the HLA-A and HLA-B alleles for most subjects in the first cohort. While some public TCRs were present in many individuals, most TCR sequences turned up only very rarely across donors. A few of the identified cytomegalovirus-associated TCR beta chains were confirmed in vitro to be specific for cytomegalovirus antigens. The presence/absence analyses assumed that sequencing depth was roughly uniform across donors, and that assumption may not be true. In a later analysis, most CMV-associated TCR beta chains were found to appear HLA-restricted, with HLA associations seemingly driven largely by CMV exposure. Only TCR beta chains were sequenced in this cohort, and the absence of alpha or paired-chain data limited detectable features. It was suggested by the authors that the approach could potentially be generalized to other disease states and immunological phenotypes. Linkage disequilibrium might explain the correlated functional status among segregating V segments, but an unknown experimental factor could not be ruled out. Because HLA typing was missing for some donors at each locus, association tests included only the typed subset. In a later genetic analysis, fewer N-insertions in productive TCRs were reported among donors in an Asian-associated ancestry cluster than the 666-donor mean. At a false discovery rate of 0.05, a later analysis linked under 20,000 TCR beta sequences to specific HLA alleles. Strong co-occurrence of HLA alleles, especially DR and DQ, made assigning TCR associations to individual alleles difficult. In a later analysis, HLA-associated TCR beta chains showed more clonal expansion and lower generation probabilities than non-associated chains that were equally common. The study listed 150 to 200 TCR beta chains as associated with cytomegalovirus. Seventeen rarely observed V segments, including chromosome 9 orphons, were excluded from the earlier analysis of 550 to 700 of the donors because counts were too low. V-gene and J-gene trimming of TCR beta chains was associated with a missense DCLRE1C variant in a later genetic analysis, and the association was replicated in an independent cohort. Immune exposure information for the cohort was limited to CMV serostatus. Because the 87-base-pair reads could not distinguish some IMGT-functional V segments, including TRBV6-2 and TRBV6-3, those segments were excluded.

V was cut back by 1 base and J by 4 bases, leaving a gap of 7 bases between them. CDR1 and CDR2, per the germline V gene, are SGHVS and FQNEAQ. The CDR3, from cysteine to phenylalanine, totals 13 residues. Solely the CDR3 DNA is kept, with 39 bases framed from the first base. The method behind the library was the immunoSEQ multiplex PCR assay. A mixture of 60 forward primers for TCR Vbeta segments and 13 reverse primers for TCR Jbeta segments was used in the multiplex PCR. A multiplex PCR assay on genomic DNA amplified the CDR3 region of rearranged TCR beta genes. On the Illumina HiSeq System, the amplified TCR beta libraries were sequenced as 87-base-pair reads. In the source study's methods: A later analysis tallied 75 million to 95 million unique TCR beta chains across the 666 repertoires, and approximately 12 million of those chains were shared by two or more donors. Raw reads were error-corrected and collapsed into unique sequences by a nearest-neighbor algorithm in which closely related sequences were merged to remove PCR and sequencing errors. To assign V, D and J gene segments, CDR3 sequences were aligned to IMGT reference sequences. For a sequence to be retained, a match of at least six nucleotides was required to both a V gene segment and a J gene segment. Rearrangements were classified as productive when the CDR3 lacked stop codons and remained in frame with V and J, and all other rearrangements were classified as non-productive. Following IMGT convention, CDR3 was defined as the stretch from the second conserved V-encoded cysteine up to the conserved J-encoded phenylalanine. The earlier analysis of around 640 of the donors excluded sequences that lacked an unambiguous match to a single V gene segment. An earlier analysis of fewer than 750 of the donors called V segments functional above 56.7% productive rearrangements and segregating when the between-donor standard deviation exceeded 5%. A statistical classification framework was developed to diagnose cytomegalovirus status using the catalog of TCR beta chain sequences. A later analysis assigned V and J genes by comparing TCR nucleotide sequences with IMGT/GENE-DB human TR gene sequences. A later analysis assigned CDR3 sequences and most-parsimonious VDJ recombination scenarios with the TCRdist pipeline. In a later analysis, each TCR beta chain was defined by its CDR3 amino acid sequence together with its V-gene family, and reads lacking a unique V-gene family were excluded. A later analysis removed 500 to 650 highly shared, low-generation-probability nucleotide sequences to deal with suspected cross-contamination and a sequencing artifact. A later analysis calculated a clonal expansion index for each public chain from normalized within-repertoire ranks of inferred template counts. A later analysis computed generation probabilities with a VDJ recombination model fitted to out-of-frame rearrangements, and checked the results against IGoR. In a later analysis, hypergeometric tests were used to score TCR-TCR, TCR-HLA and TCR-CMV co-occurrence, with a repertoire-size bias correction applied to TCR pairs. False discovery rates were estimated in a later analysis by permuting HLA or CMV assignments 20 times. A later analysis grouped co-occurring TCRs with DBSCAN, adding TCRdist sequence similarity when clustering within HLA-allele-positive subsets. Co-occurrence clustering excluded repertoires with fewer than 30,000 or more than 120,000 public chains, plus five with anomalous nucleotide sharing. Drawn from immuneACCESS, this table holds only the in-frame rearrangements with V and J called that TCRdb kept. Clones are partly lost; checked studies trace under half to an unresolved V gene and leave the rest unexplained. Clone size and the V and J calls come from that table; the DNA yielded D and trimming. The sample table shows under 95,000 clones, and around 79% are seen once. Together, the top ten hold about 15% of the sample.

The cohort consisted of approximately 670 healthy bone marrow donors. At the time of sampling, every cohort member was nominally healthy, though immune exposures that went unrecorded were likely present. The donor was CMV seropositive and was included in the group of 250 to 300 seropositive cohort members. A peripheral blood sample was provided by each donor, and peripheral blood mononuclear cells were used for TCR beta sequencing. The Qiagen DNeasy Blood Extraction Kit was used to extract genomic DNA from the blood cell samples. This clone was seen a single time. Its antigen specificity is not known. No much larger clone exists at a distance of one base, and base qualities are not known.

The sample was PBMCs. The TCR sequence derives from a middle-aged woman in good health and CMV-seropositive. The chain uses TRBV7-8 and TRBJ1-2; no confident D gene assignment can be made. The DNA sequence is as follows: TGTGCCAGCAGCTTAGATCCCGGCTATGGCTACACCTTC. The translation is CASSLDPGYGYTF.